A selection of T cell receptor beta chains follows, all from one sample in a study of T-cell reconstitution after alpha-beta-depleted transplantation in children. TCRdb recomputed calls from the PCR reads with MiXCR, one row per CDR3 protein. The sample has just over 950,000 distinct CDR3 sequences, roughly 31% seen once. This material consisted of PBMCs, mostly from graft donor cells, taken 360 days after TCRalphabeta/CD19-depleted stem cell transplant. These receptors were obtained from a boy under two years old who had a stem cell transplant for SCID, so the T cells may come from the graft donor. Each CDR3 is given with its conserved first and last residue. Fields, in order: V gene, clone size, D gene, J gene, CDR3 protein, CDR3 DNA. D genes are given only for firm matches. Clone size appears in some rows only: once, few, many, or a class for an expanded clone.

V gene: TRBV3-1
clone size: few
D gene: -
J gene: TRBJ2-3
CDR3 protein: CASSQARADTQYF
CDR3 DNA: TGTGCCAGCAGCCAAGCCAGGGCAGATACGCAGTATTTT

V gene: TRBV7-8
clone size: few
D gene: -
J gene: TRBJ2-5
CDR3 protein: CASRGPTGETQYF
CDR3 DNA: TGTGCCAGCAGAGGACCCACGGGAGAGACCCAGTACTTC

V gene: TRBV11-2
clone size: -
D gene: TRBD1
J gene: TRBJ1-1
CDR3 protein: CASSLKGDRVLWNTEAFF
CDR3 DNA: TGTGCCAGCAGCTTAAAAGGGGACAGGGTGTTATGGAACACTGAAGCTTTCTTT

V gene: TRBV5-6
clone size: -
D gene: -
J gene: TRBJ2-5
CDR3 protein: CASTGTLKETQYF
CDR3 DNA: TGTGCCAGCACCGGGACCTTAAAAGAGACCCAGTACTTC

V gene: TRBV6-5
clone size: -
D gene: TRBD2
J gene: TRBJ2-7
CDR3 protein: CASSYALAVRNEQYF
CDR3 DNA: TGTGCCAGCAGTTACGCCCTAGCGGTACGTAACGAGCAGTACTTC

V gene: TRBV5-1
clone size: few
D gene: TRBD1
J gene: TRBJ1-5
CDR3 protein: CATETGTDYSNQPQHF
CDR3 DNA: TGCGCCACCGAAACCGGGACAGATTATAGCAATCAGCCCCAGCATTTT

V gene: TRBV28
clone size: -
D gene: TRBD1
J gene: TRBJ2-2
CDR3 protein: CASSLPLRQGRITGELFF
CDR3 DNA: TGTGCCAGCAGTTTGCCCCTAAGACAGGGAAGGATCACCGGGGAGCTGTTTTTT

V gene: TRBV19
clone size: few
D gene: TRBD1
J gene: TRBJ2-6
CDR3 protein: CASKDRASGANVLTF
CDR3 DNA: TGTGCCAGCAAGGACAGGGCCTCTGGGGCCAACGTCCTGACTTTC

V gene: TRBV28
clone size: -
D gene: -
J gene: TRBJ2-3
CDR3 protein: CASSPHSRPSLSTTDTQYF
CDR3 DNA: TGTGCCAGCAGTCCCCATTCCAGGCCCAGCCTCTCTACCACAGATACGCAGTATTTT

V gene: TRBV5-1
clone size: few
D gene: TRBD1
J gene: TRBJ1-2
CDR3 protein: CASSPGDRRNGYTF
CDR3 DNA: TGCGCCAGCAGCCCCGGGGACAGAAGGAATGGCTACACCTTC

V gene: TRBV24-1
clone size: -
D gene: -
J gene: TRBJ1-5
CDR3 protein: CATSDVGDNQPQHF
CDR3 DNA: TGTGCCACCAGTGATGTGGGCGATAATCAGCCCCAGCATTTT

V gene: TRBV6-1
clone size: -
D gene: TRBD1
J gene: TRBJ1-1
CDR3 protein: CASNSIGTGNTEAFF
CDR3 DNA: TGTGCCAGCAACTCAATCGGGACAGGGAACACTGAAGCTTTCTTT

V gene: TRBV4-1
clone size: -
D gene: TRBD1
J gene: TRBJ1-2
CDR3 protein: CASSQNRDSLHGYTF
CDR3 DNA: TGCGCCAGCAGCCAGAACCGGGACAGTCTTCATGGCTACACCTTC

V gene: TRBV25-1
clone size: few
D gene: -
J gene: TRBJ2-2
CDR3 protein: CASSGVRGTGELFF
CDR3 DNA: TGTGCCAGCAGTGGGGTACGGGGCACCGGGGAGCTGTTTTTT

V gene: TRBV12-3/TRBV12-4
clone size: few
D gene: -
J gene: TRBJ2-2
CDR3 protein: CASSPPGRNAGELFF
CDR3 DNA: TGTGCCAGCAGCCCTCCGGGGCGGAACGCCGGGGAGCTGTTTTTT

V gene: TRBV9
clone size: -
D gene: TRBD1
J gene: TRBJ1-5
CDR3 protein: CASSVYPGQGAVANQPQHF
CDR3 DNA: TGTGCCAGCAGCGTGTACCCGGGACAGGGGGCAGTGGCAAATCAGCCCCAGCATTTT

V gene: TRBV9
clone size: -
D gene: -
J gene: TRBJ1-6
CDR3 protein: CASSVWAGTPLHF
CDR3 DNA: TGTGCCAGCAGCGTATGGGCAGGCACACCCCTCCACTTT

V gene: TRBV25-1
clone size: few
D gene: -
J gene: TRBJ2-7
CDR3 protein: CASSARIPYEQYF
CDR3 DNA: TGTGCCAGCAGTGCCAGGATCCCCTACGAGCAGTACTTC

V gene: TRBV12-3/TRBV12-4
clone size: few
D gene: TRBD1
J gene: TRBJ2-3
CDR3 protein: CASKPTGTGTDTQYF
CDR3 DNA: TGTGCCAGCAAACCGACAGGGACGGGGACAGATACGCAGTATTTT

V gene: TRBV20-1
clone size: -
D gene: TRBD2
J gene: TRBJ2-1
CDR3 protein: CSARVGTSGQDEQFF
CDR3 DNA: TGCAGTGCTAGAGTCGGGACTAGCGGCCAGGATGAGCAGTTCTTC

V gene: TRBV9
clone size: -
D gene: -
J gene: TRBJ2-7
CDR3 protein: CASSARDRSYEQYF
CDR3 DNA: TGTGCCAGCAGCGCCCGGGACCGATCCTACGAGCAGTACTTC

V gene: TRBV5-1
clone size: few
D gene: TRBD1
J gene: TRBJ2-3
CDR3 protein: CASSPDTGGTQYF
CDR3 DNA: TGCGCCAGCAGCCCCGATACAGGGGGTACGCAGTATTTT

V gene: TRBV12-3/TRBV12-4
clone size: few
D gene: TRBD1
J gene: TRBJ2-7
CDR3 protein: CASTRTGFGEQYF
CDR3 DNA: TGTGCCAGCACACGGACAGGGTTTGGCGAGCAGTACTTC

V gene: TRBV5-1
clone size: -
D gene: TRBD1
J gene: TRBJ1-3
CDR3 protein: CASSLETGAMSGNTIYF
CDR3 DNA: TGCGCCAGCAGCTTGGAGACAGGGGCAATGTCTGGAAACACCATATATTTT

V gene: TRBV3-1
clone size: -
D gene: -
J gene: TRBJ2-1
CDR3 protein: CASSQGVFFNNEQFF
CDR3 DNA: TGTGCCAGCAGCCAAGGGGTATTTTTCAACAATGAGCAGTTCTTC

V gene: TRBV7-6
clone size: -
D gene: -
J gene: TRBJ2-2
CDR3 protein: CASSLAQGTGELFF
CDR3 DNA: TGTGCCAGCAGCTTAGCCCAAGGGACCGGGGAGCTGTTTTTT

V gene: TRBV5-1
clone size: -
D gene: TRBD1
J gene: TRBJ1-1
CDR3 protein: CASSYWGQQNTEAFF
CDR3 DNA: TGCGCCAGCAGCTACTGGGGACAGCAGAACACTGAAGCTTTCTTT

V gene: TRBV7-2
clone size: few
D gene: TRBD2
J gene: TRBJ2-7
CDR3 protein: CASSRGTSGETYEQYF
CDR3 DNA: TGTGCCAGCAGCCGAGGGACTAGCGGGGAGACCTACGAGCAGTACTTC

V gene: TRBV15
clone size: -
D gene: -
J gene: TRBJ2-1
CDR3 protein: CATSRLRVNEQFF
CDR3 DNA: TGTGCCACCAGCAGACTCAGGGTCAATGAGCAGTTCTTC

V gene: TRBV12-3/TRBV12-4
clone size: few
D gene: TRBD1
J gene: TRBJ2-5
CDR3 protein: CASSLTGLETQYF
CDR3 DNA: TGTGCCAGCAGCCTGACAGGGTTGGAGACCCAGTACTTC

V gene: TRBV12-3/TRBV12-4
clone size: -
D gene: -
J gene: TRBJ2-5
CDR3 protein: CASSEDRETQYF
CDR3 DNA: TGTGCCAGCAGCGAGGATCGAGAGACCCAGTACTTC

V gene: TRBV5-1
clone size: few
D gene: TRBD2
J gene: TRBJ2-3
CDR3 protein: CASSLGAGGAYTQYF
CDR3 DNA: TGCGCCAGCAGCTTGGGAGCGGGGGGCGCGTATACGCAGTATTTT

V gene: TRBV20-1
clone size: -
D gene: -
J gene: TRBJ1-1
CDR3 protein: CSARFYVVGAPNTEAFF
CDR3 DNA: TGCAGTGCTAGGTTCTACGTCGTAGGGGCTCCGAACACTGAAGCTTTCTTT

V gene: TRBV2
clone size: -
D gene: TRBD1
J gene: TRBJ2-7
CDR3 protein: CASSATTGGAGLSSSYEQYF
CDR3 DNA: TGTGCCAGCAGTGCCACCACAGGGGGCGCAGGTCTGTCCTCCTCCTACGAGCAGTACTTC

V gene: TRBV4-1
clone size: -
D gene: -
J gene: TRBJ2-3
CDR3 protein: CASSLSGRFTDTQYF
CDR3 DNA: TGCGCCAGCAGCCTCTCAGGGCGGTTCACAGATACGCAGTATTTT

V gene: TRBV18
clone size: -
D gene: TRBD1
J gene: TRBJ1-1
CDR3 protein: CASSPLGQGVYEAFF
CDR3 DNA: TGTGCCAGCTCACCACTTGGACAGGGGGTCTATGAAGCTTTCTTT

V gene: TRBV12-3/TRBV12-4
clone size: few
D gene: -
J gene: TRBJ2-7
CDR3 protein: CASRRGHVNEQYF
CDR3 DNA: TGTGCCAGCAGGCGTGGGCATGTTAACGAGCAGTACTTC

V gene: TRBV29-1
clone size: -
D gene: -
J gene: TRBJ1-1
CDR3 protein: CSVQGWNTEAFF
CDR3 DNA: TGCAGCGTACAGGGCTGGAACACTGAAGCTTTCTTT

V gene: TRBV6-1
clone size: -
D gene: TRBD2
J gene: TRBJ2-3
CDR3 protein: CASRLAGGQADTQYF
CDR3 DNA: TGTGCCAGCAGACTAGCGGGGGGGCAGGCAGATACGCAGTATTTT

V gene: TRBV7-9
clone size: -
D gene: -
J gene: TRBJ2-2
CDR3 protein: CASSLPRGDTGELFF
CDR3 DNA: TGTGCCAGCAGCTTGCCCAGGGGGGACACCGGGGAGCTGTTTTTT

V gene: TRBV6-5
clone size: -
D gene: -
J gene: TRBJ2-1
CDR3 protein: CASSHNRLVESNEQFF
CDR3 DNA: TGTGCCAGCAGCCATAATCGTCTCGTTGAGTCCAATGAGCAGTTCTTC

V gene: TRBV5-1
clone size: -
D gene: -
J gene: TRBJ1-4
CDR3 protein: CASSLVSIATNEKLFF
CDR3 DNA: TGCGCCAGCAGCTTGGTCTCGATAGCAACTAATGAAAAACTGTTTTTT

V gene: TRBV15
clone size: few
D gene: -
J gene: TRBJ2-2
CDR3 protein: CATSRDWGQNTGELFF
CDR3 DNA: TGTGCCACCAGCAGAGACTGGGGACAGAACACCGGGGAGCTGTTTTTT

V gene: TRBV27
clone size: few
D gene: -
J gene: TRBJ2-3
CDR3 protein: CASSPPPTSTDTQYF
CDR3 DNA: TGTGCCAGCAGTCCCCCCCCAACCAGCACAGATACGCAGTATTTT

V gene: TRBV12-3/TRBV12-4
clone size: -
D gene: TRBD2
J gene: TRBJ2-2
CDR3 protein: CASSTSGGITGELFF
CDR3 DNA: TGTGCCAGCAGTACGAGCGGGGGGATCACCGGGGAGCTGTTTTTT

V gene: TRBV19
clone size: -
D gene: -
J gene: TRBJ2-5
CDR3 protein: CASSPPWRWETQYF
CDR3 DNA: TGTGCCAGTAGTCCCCCTTGGAGGTGGGAGACCCAGTACTTC

V gene: TRBV5-1
clone size: many
D gene: -
J gene: TRBJ2-1
CDR3 protein: CASSLLVTGTYNEQFF
CDR3 DNA: TGCGCCAGCAGCTTACTGGTGACAGGTACCTACAATGAGCAGTTCTTC

V gene: TRBV11-3
clone size: -
D gene: TRBD1
J gene: TRBJ2-7
CDR3 protein: CASSLGTGVDYEQYF
CDR3 DNA: TGTGCCAGCAGCTTAGGCACAGGGGTGGACTACGAGCAGTACTTC

V gene: TRBV4-3
clone size: few
D gene: -
J gene: TRBJ2-2
CDR3 protein: CASSQGTRDTGELFF
CDR3 DNA: TGCGCCAGCAGCCAAGGGACGAGGGACACCGGGGAGCTGTTTTTT

V gene: TRBV2
clone size: -
D gene: TRBD1
J gene: TRBJ2-7
CDR3 protein: CASSEDHGTVSYEQYF
CDR3 DNA: TGTGCCAGCAGTGAAGACCACGGGACAGTCTCCTACGAGCAGTACTTC

V gene: TRBV4-2
clone size: -
D gene: -
J gene: TRBJ1-1
CDR3 protein: CASSQDGPNTEAFF
CDR3 DNA: TGTGCCAGCAGCCAAGATGGACCGAACACTGAAGCTTTCTTT

V gene: TRBV18
clone size: -
D gene: TRBD1
J gene: TRBJ2-1
CDR3 protein: CASSRWGQGNNEQFF
CDR3 DNA: TGTGCCAGCTCACGGTGGGGACAGGGGAACAATGAGCAGTTCTTC

V gene: TRBV6-1
clone size: few
D gene: -
J gene: TRBJ2-4
CDR3 protein: CASSRDSTAKNIQYF
CDR3 DNA: TGTGCCAGCAGCCGGGACTCCACGGCCAAAAACATTCAGTACTTC